The TCR beta chain under discussion was sequenced for a study of cytomegalovirus exposure and HLA in healthy donors. This PCR relied on a set of 60 Vbeta primers and 13 Jbeta primers. Only in-frame clones appear in the TCRdb table, and some are missing; sequencing was by immunoSEQ multiplex PCR. Of 100,000 to 150,000 clones detected, approximately 80% appear once; the ten largest clones hold around 3.6%. This clone was counted once. From germline, CDR1 is SGHRS and CDR2 YFSETQ. V lost 4 bases to trimming and J lost 10 bases, with 14 bases between them. The CDR3 totals 12 residues. The chain carries TRBV5-1 and TRBJ1-1, with D tentatively TRBD1 (5 bases). This TCR derives from a man between 40 and 49 years old in good health and CMV-seronegative. Sequencing input: PBMCs. The CDR3 nucleotides are TGCGCCAGCAGCCGGGGGAGTGATAGAGCTTTCTTT. Encoded protein: CASSRGSDRAFF.